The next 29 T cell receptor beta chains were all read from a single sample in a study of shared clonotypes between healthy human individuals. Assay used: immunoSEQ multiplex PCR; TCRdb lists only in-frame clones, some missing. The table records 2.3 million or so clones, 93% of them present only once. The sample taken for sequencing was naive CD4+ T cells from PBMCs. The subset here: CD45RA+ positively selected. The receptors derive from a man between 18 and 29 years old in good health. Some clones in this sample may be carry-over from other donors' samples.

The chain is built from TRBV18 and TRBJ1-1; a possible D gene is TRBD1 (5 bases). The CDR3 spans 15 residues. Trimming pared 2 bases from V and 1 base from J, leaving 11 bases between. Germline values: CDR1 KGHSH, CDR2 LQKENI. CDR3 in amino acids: CASSPTATANTEAFF. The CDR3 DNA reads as TGTGCCAGCTCACCAACCGCGACAGCGAACACTGAAGCTTTCTTT. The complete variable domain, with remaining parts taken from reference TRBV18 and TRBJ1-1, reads NAGVMQNPRHLVRRRGQEARLRCSPMKGHSHVYWYRQLPEEGLKFMVYLQKENIIDESGMPKERFSAEFPKEGPSILRIQQVVRGDSAAYFCASSPTATANTEAFFGQGTRLTVV.

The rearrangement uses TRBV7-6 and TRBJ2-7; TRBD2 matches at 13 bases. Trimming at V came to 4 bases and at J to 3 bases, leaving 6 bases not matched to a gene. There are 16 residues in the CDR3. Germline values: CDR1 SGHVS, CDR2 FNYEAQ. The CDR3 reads CASSSGLAGVGYEQYF. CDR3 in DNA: TGTGCCAGCAGCTCAGGACTAGCGGGAGTAGGCTACGAGCAGTACTTC. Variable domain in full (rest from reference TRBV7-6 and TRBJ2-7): GAGVSQSPRYKVTKRGQDVALRCDPISGHVSLYWYRQALGQGPEFLTYFNYEAQQDKSGLPNDRFSAERPEGSISTLTIQRTEQRDSAMYRCASSSGLAGVGYEQYFGPGTRLTVT.

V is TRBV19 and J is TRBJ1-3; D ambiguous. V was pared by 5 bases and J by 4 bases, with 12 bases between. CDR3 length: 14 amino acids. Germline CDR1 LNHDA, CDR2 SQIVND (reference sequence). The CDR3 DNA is TGTGCCAGTAGTCCTCCGGGGTCAGGAAACACCATATATTTT. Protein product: CASSPPGSGNTIYF.

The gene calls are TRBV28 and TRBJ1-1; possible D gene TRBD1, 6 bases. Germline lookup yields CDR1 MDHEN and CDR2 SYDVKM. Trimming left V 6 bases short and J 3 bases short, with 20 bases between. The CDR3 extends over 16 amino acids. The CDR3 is CASSLPGSGADTEAFF. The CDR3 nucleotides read TGTGCCAGCAGCCTCCCCGGGTCGGGGGCCGACACTGAAGCTTTCTTT.

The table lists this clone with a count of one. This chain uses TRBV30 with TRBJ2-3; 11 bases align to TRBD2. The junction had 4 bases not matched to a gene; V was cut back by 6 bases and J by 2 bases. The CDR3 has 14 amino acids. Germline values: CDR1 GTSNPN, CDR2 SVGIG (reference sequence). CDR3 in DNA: TGTGCCTGCTTAGCGGGAGGGCACACAGATACGCAGTATTTT. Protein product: CACLAGGHTDTQYF.

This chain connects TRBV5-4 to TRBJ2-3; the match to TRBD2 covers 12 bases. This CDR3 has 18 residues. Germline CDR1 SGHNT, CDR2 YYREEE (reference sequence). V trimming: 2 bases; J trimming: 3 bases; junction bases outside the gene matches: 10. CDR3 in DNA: TGTGCCAGCAGCTTTAGACTAGCGGGAGCGTCGTTGACAGATACGCAGTATTTT. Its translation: CASSFRLAGASLTDTQYF. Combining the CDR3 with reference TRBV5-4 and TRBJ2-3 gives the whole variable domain ETGVTQSPTHLIKTRGQQVTLRCSSQSGHNTVSWYQQALGQGPQFIFQYYREEENGRGNFPPRFSGLQFPNYSSELNVNALELDDSALYLCASSFRLAGASLTDTQYFGPGTRLTVL.

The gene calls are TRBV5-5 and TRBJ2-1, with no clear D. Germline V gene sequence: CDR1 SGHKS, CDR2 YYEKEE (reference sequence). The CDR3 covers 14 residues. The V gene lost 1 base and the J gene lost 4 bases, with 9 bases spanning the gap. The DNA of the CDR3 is TGTGCCAGCAGCTTGATTGTAGGTTACAATGAGCAGTTCTTC. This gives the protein CASSLIVGYNEQFF. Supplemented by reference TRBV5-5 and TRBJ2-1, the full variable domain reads DAGVTQSPTHLIKTRGQQVTLRCSPISGHKSVSWYQQVLGQGPQFIFQYYEKEERGRGNFPDRFSARQFPNYSSELNVNALLLGDSALYLCASSLIVGYNEQFFGPGTRLTVL.

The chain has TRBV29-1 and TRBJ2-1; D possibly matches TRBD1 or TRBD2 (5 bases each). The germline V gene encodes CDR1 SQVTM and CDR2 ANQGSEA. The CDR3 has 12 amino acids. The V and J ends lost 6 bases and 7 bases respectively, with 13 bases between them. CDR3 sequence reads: CSVRGPANEQFF. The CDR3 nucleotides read TGCAGCGTCCGGGGACCGGCAAATGAGCAGTTCTTC.

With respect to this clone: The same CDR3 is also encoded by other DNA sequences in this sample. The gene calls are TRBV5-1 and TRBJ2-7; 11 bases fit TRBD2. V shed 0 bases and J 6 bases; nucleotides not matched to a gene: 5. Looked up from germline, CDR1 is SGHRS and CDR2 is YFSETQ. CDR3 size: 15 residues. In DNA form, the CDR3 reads TGCGCCAGCAGCTTGGCACTAGCGGGAGTTAGCGAGCAGTACTTC. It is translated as CASSLALAGVSEQYF.

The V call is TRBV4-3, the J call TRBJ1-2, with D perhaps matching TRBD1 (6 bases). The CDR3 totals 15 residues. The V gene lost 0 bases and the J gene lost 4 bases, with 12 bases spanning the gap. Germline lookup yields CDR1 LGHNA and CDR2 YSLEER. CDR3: CASSQDQGRVYGYTF. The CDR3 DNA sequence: TGCGCCAGCAGCCAAGATCAGGGGCGGGTCTATGGCTACACCTTC.

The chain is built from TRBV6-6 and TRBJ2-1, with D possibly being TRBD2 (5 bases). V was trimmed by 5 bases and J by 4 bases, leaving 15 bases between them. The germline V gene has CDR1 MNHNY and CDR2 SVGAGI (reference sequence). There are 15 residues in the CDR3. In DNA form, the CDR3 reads TGTGCCAGCAGTCCCTTTGCGGAGGCTTACAATGAGCAGTTCTTC. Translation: CASSPFAEAYNEQFF.

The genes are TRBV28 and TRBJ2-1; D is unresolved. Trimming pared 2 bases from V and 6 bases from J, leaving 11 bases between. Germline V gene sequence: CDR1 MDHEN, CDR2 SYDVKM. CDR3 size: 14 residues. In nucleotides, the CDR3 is TGTGCCAGCAGTTTAGGTAGATCGGGCAATGAGCAGTTCTTC. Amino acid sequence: CASSLGRSGNEQFF.

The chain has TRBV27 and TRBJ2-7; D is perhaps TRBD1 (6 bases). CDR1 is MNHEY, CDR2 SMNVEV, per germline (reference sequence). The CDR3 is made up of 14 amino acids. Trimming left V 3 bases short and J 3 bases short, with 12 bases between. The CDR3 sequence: CASSLDSRYYEQYF. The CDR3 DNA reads TGTGCCAGCAGTTTGGACAGTCGTTACTACGAGCAGTACTTC.

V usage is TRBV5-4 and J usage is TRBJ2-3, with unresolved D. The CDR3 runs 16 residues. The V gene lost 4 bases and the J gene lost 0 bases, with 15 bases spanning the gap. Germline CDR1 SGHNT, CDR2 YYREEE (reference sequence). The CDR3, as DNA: TGTGCCAGCAGCCCGGAAGGACCACCTAGCACAGATACGCAGTATTTT. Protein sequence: CASSPEGPPSTDTQYF.

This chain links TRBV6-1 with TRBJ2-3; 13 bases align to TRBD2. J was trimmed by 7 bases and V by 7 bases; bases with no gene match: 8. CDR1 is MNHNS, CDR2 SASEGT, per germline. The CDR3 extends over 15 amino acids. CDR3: CASTRLAGGVNTQYF. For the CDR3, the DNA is TGTGCCAGCACCAGACTAGCGGGAGGTGTAAATACGCAGTATTTT.

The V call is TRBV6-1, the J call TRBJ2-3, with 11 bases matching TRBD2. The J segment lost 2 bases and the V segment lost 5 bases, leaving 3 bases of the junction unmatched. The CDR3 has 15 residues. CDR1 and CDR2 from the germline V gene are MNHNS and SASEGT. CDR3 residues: CASSRLAGLTDTQYF. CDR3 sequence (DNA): TGTGCCAGCAGTAGACTAGCGGGACTCACAGATACGCAGTATTTT.

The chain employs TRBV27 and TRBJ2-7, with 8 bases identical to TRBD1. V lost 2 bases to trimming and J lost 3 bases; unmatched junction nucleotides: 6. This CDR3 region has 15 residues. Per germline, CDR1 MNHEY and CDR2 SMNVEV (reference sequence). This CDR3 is CASSLMRQGFYEQYF. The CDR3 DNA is TGTGCCAGCAGTTTAATGAGACAGGGGTTCTACGAGCAGTACTTC.

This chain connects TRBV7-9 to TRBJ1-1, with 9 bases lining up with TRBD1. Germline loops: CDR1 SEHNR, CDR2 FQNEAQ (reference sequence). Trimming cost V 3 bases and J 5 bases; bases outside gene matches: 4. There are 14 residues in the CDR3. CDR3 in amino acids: CASSFGQGRTEAFF. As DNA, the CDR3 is TGTGCCAGCAGCTTCGGACAGGGGCGGACTGAAGCTTTCTTT.

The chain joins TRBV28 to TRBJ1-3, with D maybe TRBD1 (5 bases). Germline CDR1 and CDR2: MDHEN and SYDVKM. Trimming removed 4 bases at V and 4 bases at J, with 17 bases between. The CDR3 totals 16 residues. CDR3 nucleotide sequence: TGTGCCAGCAGTTCTCCCCGGGACCAAGCCGGAAACACCATATATTTT. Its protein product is CASSSPRDQAGNTIYF.

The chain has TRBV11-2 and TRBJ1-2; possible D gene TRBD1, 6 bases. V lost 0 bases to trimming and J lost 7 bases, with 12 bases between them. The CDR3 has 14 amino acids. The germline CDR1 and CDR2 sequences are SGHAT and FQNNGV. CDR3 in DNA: TGTGCCAGCAGCTTAGAGGCAGGGGCGGGTGGCTACACCTTC. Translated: CASSLEAGAGGYTF.

The CDR3 is CAISRLAETDTQYF. For the CDR3, the DNA is TGTGCCATCAGTCGACTAGCGGAGACAGATACGCAGTATTTT. The chain links TRBV10-3 to TRBJ2-3, with 9 bases fitting TRBD2. The CDR3 has 14 residues. V was pared by 5 bases and J by 3 bases, with 3 bases of the junction left unmatched. Germline V gene data show CDR1 as ENHRY and CDR2 as SYGVKD.

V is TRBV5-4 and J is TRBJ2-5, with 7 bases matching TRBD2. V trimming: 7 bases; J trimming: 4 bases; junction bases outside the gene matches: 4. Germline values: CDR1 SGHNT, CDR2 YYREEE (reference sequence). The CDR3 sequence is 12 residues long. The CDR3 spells CASGSGGETQYF. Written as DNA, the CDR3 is TGTGCCAGCGGATCGGGAGGAGAGACCCAGTACTTC.

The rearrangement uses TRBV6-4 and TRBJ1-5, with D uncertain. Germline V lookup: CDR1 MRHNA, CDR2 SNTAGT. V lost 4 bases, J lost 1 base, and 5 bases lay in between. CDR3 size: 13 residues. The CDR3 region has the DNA TGTGCCAGCAGTGTTTTCAGCAATCAGCCCCAGCATTTT. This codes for CASSVFSNQPQHF.

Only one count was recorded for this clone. CDR3 in amino acids: CASSEGTFVEQYF. In nucleotides, the CDR3 is TGTGCCAGCAGCGAGGGGACTTTCGTCGAGCAGTACTTC. The V and J genes are TRBV7-8 and TRBJ2-7; D is perhaps TRBD2 (6 bases). Trimming took 5 bases from V and 6 from J, leaving 14 bases between them. This CDR3 has 13 amino acids. Germline values: CDR1 SGHVS, CDR2 FQNEAQ. The full variable domain, rest sourced from reference TRBV7-8 and TRBJ2-7, is GAGVSQSPRYKVAKRGQDVALRCDPISGHVSLFWYQQALGQGPEFLTYFQNEAQLDKSGLPSDRFFAERPEGSVSTLKIQRTQQEDSAVYLCASSEGTFVEQYFGPGTRLTVT.

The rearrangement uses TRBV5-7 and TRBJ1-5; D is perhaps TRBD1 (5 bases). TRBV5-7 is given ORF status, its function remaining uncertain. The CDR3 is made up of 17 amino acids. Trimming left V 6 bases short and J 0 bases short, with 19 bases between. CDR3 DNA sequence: TGTGCCAGCATCCAAAGACAGCTCCTTAATAGCAATCAGCCCCAGCATTTT. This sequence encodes CASIQRQLLNSNQPQHF.

CDR3 nucleotides: TGTGCCAGCTCACCCCCGACTAGCGTGGGTTACAATGAGCAGTTCTTC. Its protein is CASSPPTSVGYNEQFF. The gene calls are TRBV18 and TRBJ2-1; TRBD2 agrees at 8 bases. This CDR3 is built from 16 residues. Germline V gene sequence: CDR1 KGHSH, CDR2 LQKENI. J gave up 4 bases and V 3 bases, and 8 bases lay outside the gene matches.

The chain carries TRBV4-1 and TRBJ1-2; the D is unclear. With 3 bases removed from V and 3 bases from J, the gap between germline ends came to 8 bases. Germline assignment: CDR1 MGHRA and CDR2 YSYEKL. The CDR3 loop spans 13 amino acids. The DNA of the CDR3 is TGCGCCAGCAGCCACCGGGGAGACTATGGCTACACCTTC. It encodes CASSHRGDYGYTF.

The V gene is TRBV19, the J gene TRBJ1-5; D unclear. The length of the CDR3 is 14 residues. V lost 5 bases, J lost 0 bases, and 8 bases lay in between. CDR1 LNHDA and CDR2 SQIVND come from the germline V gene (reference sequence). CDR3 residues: CASSVDISNQPQHF. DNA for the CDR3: TGTGCCAGTAGTGTTGACATTAGCAATCAGCCCCAGCATTTT.

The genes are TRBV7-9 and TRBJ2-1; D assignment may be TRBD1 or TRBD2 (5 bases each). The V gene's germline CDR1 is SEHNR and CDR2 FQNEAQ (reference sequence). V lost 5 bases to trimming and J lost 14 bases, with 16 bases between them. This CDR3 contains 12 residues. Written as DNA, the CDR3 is TGTGCCAGCAGCCCAGAACCGGGACCCAAGTTCTTC. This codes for CASSPEPGPKFF.